In its sample, the clone carrying this T cell receptor (beta chain) was seen once. Library construction for TCR beta used iRepertoire HTBI primers and Arm-PCR of CDR3 regions. TCRdb passed the multiplex PCR reads through MiXCR, listing each CDR3 protein once. Among over 350,000 distinct CDR3 sequences listed, approximately 15% were seen once. The data were obtained in a study of regulatory T cells in long-lasting Graves disease. This CDR3 comprises 19 residues. Germline V gene lookup returns CDR1 MDHEN and CDR2 SYDVKM. Germline trimming cut 1 base from V and 0 bases from J; bases unmatched to any gene: 7. The time point denotes: newly diagnosed GD, antithyroid drugs for less than 3 months. Making the TCR library involved RNA that had been extracted from PBMCs. The same sample was also studied in work on T cells in Graves' hyperthyroidism and ophthalmopathy. That work states: Researchers ran a first-round RT-PCR on the TCR CDR3 using the HTBI primer set.

Source: peripheral blood mononuclear cells (PBMCs), taken at new diagnosis, from a patient treated with antithyroid drugs. The origin of this receptor is a woman between 40 and 50 years old with Graves disease. The genes are TRBV28 and TRBJ2-1; 12 bases align to TRBD2. CDR3 region: CASSLLTSGGPGSYNEQFF. CDR3 in DNA: TGTGCCAGCAGTTTATTGACTAGCGGGGGCCCAGGCTCCTACAATGAGCAGTTCTTC.